The clone carrying this TCR beta chain has more than one count but fewer than ten. In germline, CDR1 is SQVTM, CDR2 ANQGSEA. The CDR3 length is 14 residues. Trimming removed 4 bases at V and 5 bases at J, with 17 bases between. The record originates from a study of T cell responses to AZD1222 COVID-19 vaccine. Looking at the study overall: Pooling of second doses given at about 4 or about 12 weeks was done.

The protocol was immunoSEQ multiplex PCR, while the TCRdb copy is restricted to in-frame clones and leaves out a portion. This table holds nearly 80,000 clones, approximately 80% found once. The clonotype comes from an adult in good health. J is TRBJ1-1 and V is TRBV29-1, with unresolved D. Sequences were derived from peripheral blood, sampled on day 0 of AZD1222 vaccination. CDR3: CSVARSQTETEAFF. Here the CDR3 DNA reads TGCAGCGTTGCTAGGAGCCAGACGGAGACTGAAGCTTTCTTT.